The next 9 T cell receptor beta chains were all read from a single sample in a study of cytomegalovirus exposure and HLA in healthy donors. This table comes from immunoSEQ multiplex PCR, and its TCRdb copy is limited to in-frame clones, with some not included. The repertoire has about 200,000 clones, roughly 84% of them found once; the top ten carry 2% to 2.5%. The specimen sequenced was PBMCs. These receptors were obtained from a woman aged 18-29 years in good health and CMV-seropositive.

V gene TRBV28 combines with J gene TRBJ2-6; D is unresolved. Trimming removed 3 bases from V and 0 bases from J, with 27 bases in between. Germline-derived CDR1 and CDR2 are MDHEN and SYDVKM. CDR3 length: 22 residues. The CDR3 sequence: CASSFSQWKRNSRNSGANVLTF. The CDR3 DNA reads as TGTGCCAGCAGTTTTTCACAGTGGAAACGGAACTCCCGGAACTCTGGGGCCAACGTCCTGACTTTC.

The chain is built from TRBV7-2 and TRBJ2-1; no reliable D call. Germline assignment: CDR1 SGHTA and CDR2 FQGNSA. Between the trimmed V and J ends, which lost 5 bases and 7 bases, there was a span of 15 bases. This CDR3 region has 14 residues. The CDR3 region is CASSPVVAANEQFF. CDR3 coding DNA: TGTGCCAGCAGCCCCGTAGTGGCAGCGAATGAGCAGTTCTTC.

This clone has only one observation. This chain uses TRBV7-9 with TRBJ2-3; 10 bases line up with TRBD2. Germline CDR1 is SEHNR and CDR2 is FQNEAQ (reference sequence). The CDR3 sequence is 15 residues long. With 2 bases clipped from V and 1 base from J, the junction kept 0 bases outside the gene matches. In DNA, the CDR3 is TGTGCCAGCAGCTTACTAGCGGGAGGCACAGATACGCAGTATTTT. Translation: CASSLLAGGTDTQYF.

CDR3 nucleotides: TGTGCCAGCAGTTACTCGATATCAGGGGGCAATGAGCAGTTCTTC. Translation: CASSYSISGGNEQFF. The chain carries TRBV6-5 and TRBJ2-1; 7 bases are a match to TRBD1. CDR3 length: 15 residues. V lost 0 bases to trimming and J lost 6 bases; unmatched junction nucleotides: 5. The V gene's germline CDR1 is MNHEY and CDR2 SVGAGI.

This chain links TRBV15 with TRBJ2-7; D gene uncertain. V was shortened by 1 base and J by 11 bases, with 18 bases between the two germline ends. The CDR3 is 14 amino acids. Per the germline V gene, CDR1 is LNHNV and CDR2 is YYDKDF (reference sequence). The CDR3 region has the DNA TGTGCCACCAGCAGAGGCCCAGAAGCAGGCCAGGAGTACTTC. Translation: CATSRGPEAGQEYF.

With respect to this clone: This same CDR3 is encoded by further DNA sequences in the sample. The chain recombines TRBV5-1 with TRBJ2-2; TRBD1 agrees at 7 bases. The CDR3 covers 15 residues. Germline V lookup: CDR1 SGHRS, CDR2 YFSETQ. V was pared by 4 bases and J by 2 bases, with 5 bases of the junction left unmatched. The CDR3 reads CASSPRQGNTGELFF. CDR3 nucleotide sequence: TGCGCCAGCAGCCCTCGACAGGGTAACACCGGGGAGCTGTTTTTT.

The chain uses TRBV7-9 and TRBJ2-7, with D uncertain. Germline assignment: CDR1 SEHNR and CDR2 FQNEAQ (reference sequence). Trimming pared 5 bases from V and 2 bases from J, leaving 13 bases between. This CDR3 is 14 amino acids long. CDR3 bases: TGTGCCAGCAGCAACGACTTTTCCCCCTACGAGCAGTACTTC. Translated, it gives CASSNDFSPYEQYF.

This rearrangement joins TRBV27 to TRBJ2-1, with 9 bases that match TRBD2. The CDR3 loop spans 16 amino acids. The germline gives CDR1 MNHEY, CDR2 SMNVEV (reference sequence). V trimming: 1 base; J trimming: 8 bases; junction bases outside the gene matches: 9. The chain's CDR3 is CASSLFPPSGKDEQFF. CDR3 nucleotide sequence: TGTGCCAGCAGTTTATTCCCGCCTAGCGGGAAGGATGAGCAGTTCTTC.

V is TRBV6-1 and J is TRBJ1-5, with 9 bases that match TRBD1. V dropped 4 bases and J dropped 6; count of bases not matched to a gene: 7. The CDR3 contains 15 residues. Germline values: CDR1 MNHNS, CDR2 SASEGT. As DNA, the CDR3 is TGTGCCAGCAGTGTGGACAGGGGCCGCGCTCAGCCCCAGCATTTT. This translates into CASSVDRGRAQPQHF.